These 26 T cell receptor beta chains came from one sample sequenced in a study of cytomegalovirus exposure and HLA in healthy donors. The study ran its PCR with 60 Vbeta and 13 Jbeta primers. TCRdb's copy holds only in-frame clones and misses some; the assay was immunoSEQ multiplex PCR. The table lists 200,000 to 300,000 clones, 85% of them singletons, with around 0.22% in the top ten. The sequenced material came from PBMCs. The receptors shown here come from a girl aged 2 to 10 in good health and CMV-seronegative.

This clone was seen a handful of times. The gene calls are TRBV11-1 and TRBJ2-2, with 9 bases matching TRBD2. Germline V CDR1 and CDR2: SGHAT, FQDESV (reference sequence). This CDR3 region has 17 residues. V lost 4 bases, J lost 1 base, and 7 bases stayed unmatched. Written as DNA, the CDR3 is TGTGCCAGCAGCTCACGAGGAGCGGGAGGGAACACCGGGGAGCTGTTTTTT. Its protein is CASSSRGAGGNTGELFF.

The gene calls are TRBV2 and TRBJ1-2, with TRBD1 as a possible D gene (6 bases). This CDR3 spans 13 amino acids. Germline-derived CDR1 and CDR2 are SNHLY and FYNNEI. V shed 7 bases and J shed 7 bases, with 16 bases lying between them. CDR3 in DNA: TGTGCCAGCACTAACAGGGAGTCCGGTGGCTACACCTTC. Protein: CASTNRESGGYTF.

This clone appeared once. The junction differs from germline at one of its ends, possibly a read error. The J gene is TRBJ2-3, the V gene TRBV5-1; a weak D match, TRBD1 (5 bases). This CDR3 has 15 residues. In germline, CDR1 is SGHRS, CDR2 YFSETQ. CDR3: CASSLEGALTDAQYF. In DNA, the CDR3 is TGCGCCAGCAGCTTGGAAGGGGCTTTAACAGATGCGCAGTATTTT.

This clone was detected only once. DNA of the CDR3: TGCAGTGCTAGGGGGAGGGAAGGCTACACCTTC. Protein product: CSARGREGYTF. The chain combines TRBV20-1 with TRBJ1-2, with no clear D. CDR3 length: 11 amino acids. Trimming pared 3 bases from V and 8 bases from J, leaving 10 bases between. Germline V lookup: CDR1 DFQATT, CDR2 SNEGSKA (reference sequence).

The chain carries TRBV5-6 and TRBJ2-1, with D possibly TRBD2 on 6 matching bases. CDR3 length: 14 residues. V was trimmed by 8 bases and J by 4 bases, leaving 16 bases between them. From germline, CDR1 is SGHDT and CDR2 YYEEEE. CDR3 loop: CASYGGPGYNEQFF. The CDR3 DNA follows: TGTGCCAGTTACGGGGGACCCGGTTACAATGAGCAGTTCTTC. Based on the CDR3 plus reference TRBV5-6 and TRBJ2-1, the full variable domain is DAGVTQSPTHLIKTRGQQVTLRCSPKSGHDTVSWYQQALGQGPQFIFQYYEEEERQRGNFPDRFSGHQFPNYSSELNVNALLLGDSALYLCASYGGPGYNEQFFGPGTRLTVL.

V is TRBV11-2 and J is TRBJ1-1; D call uncertain. This CDR3 has 13 amino acids. Germline loops: CDR1 SGHAT, CDR2 FQNNGV. Deletions cut 1 base from V and 6 bases from J, with 9 bases between. The CDR3 loop reads CASSLVSGSEAFF. CDR3 bases: TGTGCCAGCAGCTTAGTATCAGGATCTGAAGCTTTCTTT. Looking up the rest from reference TRBV11-2 and TRBJ1-1 gives the full variable domain: EAGVAQSPRYKIIEKRQSVAFWCNPISGHATLYWYQQILGQGPKLLIQFQNNGVVDDSQLPKDRFSAERLKGVDSTLKIQPAKLEDSAVYLCASSLVSGSEAFFGQGTRLTVV.

V is TRBV5-4 and J is TRBJ2-3; 9 bases line up with TRBD2. This CDR3 comprises 18 residues. Germline V gives CDR1 SGHNT, CDR2 YYREEE (reference sequence). After removal of 5 bases from V and 3 bases from J, the junction contained 16 bases not matched to a gene. CDR3 nucleotides: TGTGCCAGCAGTGGCCACCCTATGGTAGCGGGAGAAACAGATACGCAGTATTTT. Its protein is CASSGHPMVAGETDTQYF.

The chain couples TRBV5-1 to TRBJ1-1; 9 bases fit TRBD1. The germline V gene encodes CDR1 SGHRS and CDR2 YFSETQ. The CDR3 covers 14 residues. V lost 0 bases, J lost 6 bases, and 3 bases stayed unmatched. The CDR3 region is CASSLDRGLSEAFF. CDR3 DNA: TGCGCCAGCAGCTTGGACAGGGGGCTGTCTGAAGCTTTCTTT.

This chain links TRBV6-1 with TRBJ2-7; 7 bases align to TRBD1. This CDR3 contains 13 residues. V lost 10 bases to trimming and J lost 2 bases; unmatched junction nucleotides: 8. The germline gives CDR1 MNHNS, CDR2 SASEGT. The CDR3 sequence is CATSLDRAYEQYF. As DNA, the CDR3 is TGTGCCACCTCACTCGACAGGGCCTACGAGCAGTACTTC.

The V gene is TRBV7-9, the J gene TRBJ2-7; 10 bases are a match to TRBD1. The trim removed 5 bases at V and 2 bases at J, leaving 9 bases unmatched. The germline V gene encodes CDR1 SEHNR and CDR2 FQNEAQ (reference sequence). The CDR3 is made up of 16 amino acids. The CDR3 nucleotides are TGTGCCAGCAGCCTCGGGGCCGGGACAGGGGCCTACGAGCAGTACTTC. Translated, it gives CASSLGAGTGAYEQYF. The full variable domain, completed using reference TRBV7-9 and TRBJ2-7, is DTGVSQNPRHKITKRGQNVTFRCDPISEHNRLYWYRQTLGQGPEFLTYFQNEAQLEKSRLLSDRFSAERPKGSFSTLEIQRTEQGDSAMYLCASSLGAGTGAYEQYFGPGTRLTVT.

V gene TRBV21-1 combines with J gene TRBJ1-2. TRBV21-1 is labeled a pseudogene. This CDR3 region has 13 residues. The CDR3 bases are TGTGCCAGCAGCCCGAGGGAGGCCTATGGCTACACCTTC. Residues: CASSPREAYGYTF.

This chain joins TRBV4-1 and TRBJ2-7, with TRBD2 matching over 11 bases. V trimming: 5 bases; J trimming: 5 bases; junction bases outside the gene matches: 11. CDR1 and CDR2 (germline): MGHRA, YSYEKL. This CDR3 contains 16 residues. Here the CDR3 reads CASSGSGGAQSNEQYF. The CDR3 nucleotides are TGCGCCAGCAGCGGTAGCGGGGGGGCCCAGTCCAACGAGCAGTACTTC.

This chain joins TRBV30 and TRBJ1-3, with 8 bases aligning to TRBD1. The CDR3 covers 13 residues. Trimming at V came to 8 bases and at J to 4 bases, leaving 7 bases not matched to a gene. Germline V CDR1 and CDR2: GTSNPN, SVGIG (reference sequence). DNA for the CDR3: TGTGCCAGATCAGGGGGCCTGGGAAACACCATATATTTT. Translated, it gives CARSGGLGNTIYF.

J is TRBJ2-7 and V is TRBV6-1; TRBD2 agrees at 11 bases. This CDR3 has 16 amino acids. Germline CDR1 MNHNS, CDR2 SASEGT. The J segment lost 3 bases and the V segment lost 2 bases, leaving 6 bases of the junction unmatched. The CDR3 is CASSEQGTSGYYEQYF. CDR3 bases: TGTGCCAGCAGTGAACAGGGGACTAGCGGTTACTACGAGCAGTACTTC.

V is TRBV7-2 and J is TRBJ1-1; 9 nucleotides line up with TRBD1. V lost 5 bases, J lost 5 bases, and 6 bases stayed unmatched. Looked up from germline, CDR1 is SGHTA and CDR2 is FQGNSA. The CDR3 totals 14 residues. CDR3 sequence reads: CASSPQQGATEAFF. The CDR3 nucleotides are TGTGCCAGCAGCCCGCAACAGGGGGCGACTGAAGCTTTCTTT.

J is TRBJ1-5 and V is TRBV27; TRBD1 is a possible D gene (5 bases). The CDR3 covers 12 residues. V was pared by 4 bases and J by 6 bases, with 7 bases between. The germline V gene has CDR1 MNHEY and CDR2 SMNVEV (reference sequence). The CDR3 nucleotides are TGTGCCAGCAGTTATAGGGGTCAGCCCCAGCATTTT. Protein: CASSYRGQPQHF.

The chain combines TRBV5-1 with TRBJ1-2, with 11 positions matching TRBD1. The CDR3 extends over 16 amino acids. CDR1 is SGHRS, CDR2 YFSETQ, per germline. The V segment lost 2 bases and the J segment 2 bases; nucleotides outside the gene matches: 5. The CDR3 bases are TGCGCCAGCAGCTTCCGGGACAGGGGGACCAACTATGGCTACACCTTC. Protein product: CASSFRDRGTNYGYTF. The whole variable domain, filled in from reference TRBV5-1 and TRBJ1-2, reads KAGVTQTPRYLIKTRGQQVTLSCSPISGHRSVSWYQQTPGQGLQFLFEYFSETQRNKGNFPGRFSGRQFSNSRSEMNVSTLELGDSALYLCASSFRDRGTNYGYTFGSGTRLTVV.

The chain carries TRBV4-2 and TRBJ2-1; D uncertain. V was trimmed by 0 bases and J by 10 bases, leaving 4 bases between them. Germline CDR1 reads LGHNA; CDR2 reads YNFKEQ. CDR3 length: 11 amino acids. CDR3 nucleotides: TGTGCCAGCAGCCAAGAGAGGGAGCAGTTCTTC. Protein: CASSQEREQFF.

V is TRBV27 and J is TRBJ2-3, with 11 nucleotides matching TRBD2. CDR3 size: 15 residues. CDR1 is MNHEY and CDR2 is SMNVEV in the germline V gene (reference sequence). J gave up 0 bases and V 5 bases, and 1 base lay outside the gene matches. The CDR3 reads CASSRLAGSTDTQYF. The CDR3, as DNA: TGTGCCAGCAGTCGACTAGCGGGGAGCACAGATACGCAGTATTTT.

The chain uses TRBV4-1 and TRBJ1-4; 9 nucleotides match TRBD1. Germline V gene lookup returns CDR1 MGHRA and CDR2 YSYEKL. CDR3 length equals 17 residues. The ends lost 0 bases at V and 6 bases at J; junction bases unmatched: 8. The CDR3 sequence is CASSQDRRDRDHEKLFF. CDR3 bases: TGCGCCAGCAGCCAAGATCGAAGGGACAGGGATCATGAAAAACTGTTTTTT.

This chain connects TRBV4-2 to TRBJ2-7; the match to TRBD2 covers 7 bases. Germline V CDR1 and CDR2: LGHNA, YNFKEQ. Trimming took 0 bases from V and 1 from J; bases not matched to a gene: 9. CDR3 length: 17 amino acids. The CDR3 DNA reads TGTGCCAGCAGCCAAGATGGGAGCGGGAAAGGGTCCTACGAGCAGTACTTC. Its translation is CASSQDGSGKGSYEQYF.

The chain employs TRBV30 and TRBJ1-1; possible D gene TRBD1, 5 bases. CDR3 length: 17 residues. From germline, CDR1 is GTSNPN and CDR2 SVGIG (reference sequence). V was cut by 3 bases and J by 0 bases, with 20 bases left in between. The DNA for the CDR3 is TGTGCCTGGAGACGACAGCGGGGGGGAGTAATGAACACTGAAGCTTTCTTT. It encodes CAWRRQRGGVMNTEAFF.

The chain recombines TRBV27 with TRBJ1-4; D remains ambiguous. V lost 3 bases and J lost 8, with 10 bases in between. The V gene's germline CDR1 is MNHEY and CDR2 SMNVEV (reference sequence). CDR3 size: 13 residues. CDR3 loop: CASSLQVREKLFF. CDR3 coding DNA: TGTGCCAGCAGTTTGCAGGTCAGGGAAAAACTGTTTTTT.

The J gene is TRBJ1-5, the V gene TRBV30, with a weak D call TRBD1 (5 bases). The CDR3 consists of 14 residues. The V gene's germline CDR1 is GTSNPN and CDR2 SVGIG (reference sequence). Trimming left V 1 base short and J 5 bases short, with 12 bases between. The CDR3 region has the DNA TGTGCCTGGAGTGGTGGCAGGGTGGATCAGCCCCAGCATTTT. Residues: CAWSGGRVDQPQHF.

The genes are TRBV4-1 and TRBJ1-5; 7 bases align to TRBD1. Germline CDR1 is MGHRA and CDR2 is YSYEKL. V trimming: 6 bases; J trimming: 6 bases; junction bases outside the gene matches: 11. This CDR3 has 15 amino acids. Here the CDR3 DNA reads TGCGCCAGCAGTTCAATTCAGGGGGTTAGTCAGCCCCAGCATTTT. This translates into CASSSIQGVSQPQHF.

This clone showed up just a few times. This chain joins TRBV30 and TRBJ1-6, with TRBD1 matching 7 bases. CDR1 GTSNPN and CDR2 SVGIG come from the germline V gene (reference sequence). V dropped 4 bases and J dropped 7; count of bases not matched to a gene: 7. This CDR3 comprises 14 residues. CDR3 sequence reads: CAWTQDRINSPLHF. CDR3 nucleotide sequence: TGTGCCTGGACCCAGGACAGGATAAATTCACCCCTCCACTTT.